The TCR beta chain described here comes from a study of neoadjuvant anti-PD-1 for oral cavity cancer. General study findings and limits: PBMC Gini-index clonality exceeded responders' in non-responders post-nivolumab.

PBMC libraries mostly used about 500 ng of input genomic DNA, with six replicates per sample. The assay was immunoSEQ multiplex PCR, and TCRdb's table has in-frame clones only and misses some. The sample has about 16,000 clones, roughly three fifths seen once. On this clone itself: Its antigen is still unknown.

Germline CDR1 is SEHNR and CDR2 is FQNEAQ (reference sequence). The CDR3 is 14 residues long. Trimming pared 4 bases from V and 1 base from J, leaving 8 bases between. The material sequenced was PBMCs, taken before nivolumab (anti-PD-1) treatment. This TCR came from a person aged 35-79 years with oral cavity squamous cell carcinoma. V gene TRBV7-9 combines with J gene TRBJ1-5; D unresolved. CDR3 sequence reads: CASSSAGSNQPQHF. The CDR3 nucleotides are TGTGCCAGCAGCTCAGCCGGGAGCAATCAGCCCCAGCATTTT.